This T cell receptor (beta chain) is from a study of cytomegalovirus exposure and HLA in healthy donors. General study points: TCR beta V- and J-gene trimming was later associated with a missense DCLRE1C variant. A list of roughly 180 TCR beta chains associated with cytomegalovirus was given. Reports state that TCR beta sequences accurately predicted most subjects' HLA-A and HLA-B alleles.

This clone was recorded a few times. What it binds is not known. The V and J ends lost 3 bases and 5 bases, in that order; junction bases with no gene match: 5. The CDR3 totals 16 residues. Germline values: CDR1 LGHNA, CDR2 YNFKEQ. This PCR relied on a set of 60 Vbeta primers and 13 Jbeta primers. Produced via immunoSEQ multiplex PCR; TCRdb's table is partial and in-frame only. The sample includes about 180,000 clones, about four fifths of them seen just once. The material sequenced was PBMCs. V and J are TRBV4-2 and TRBJ2-5; 14 bases are shared with TRBD2. The receptor was derived from a woman younger than 45 in good health and CMV-seronegative. CDR3 residues: CASSQETSGGAETQYF. DNA for the CDR3: TGTGCCAGCAGCCAGGAGACTAGCGGGGGGGCGGAGACCCAGTACTTC.